The 25 T cell receptor beta chains presented below share a single source sample, sequenced in a study of blood T cell repertoires in COVID-19. Data came from immunoSEQ multiplex PCR; TCRdb stores just in-frame clones and leaves some out. This sample yields some 170,000 clones, of which roughly 87% are seen a single time; 3.9% belongs to the top ten. What was sequenced was peripheral blood. The receptors were gathered from a woman aged 60 to 75 who had recovered from COVID-19.

The chain carries TRBV2 and TRBJ1-1, with D maybe TRBD1 (6 bases). The CDR3 spans 11 residues. V lost 6 bases, J lost 11 bases, and 13 bases lay in between. Germline lookup yields CDR1 SNHLY and CDR2 FYNNEI. The CDR3 sequence: CASRLEGDAFF. In DNA form, the CDR3 reads TGTGCCAGCAGACTCGAGGGGGATGCTTTCTTT.

This clone was picked up one time. The V call is TRBV5-4, the J call TRBJ2-1, with D possibly being TRBD2 (7 bases). The V gene lost 4 bases and the J gene lost 7 bases, with 15 bases spanning the gap. Germline loops: CDR1 SGHNT, CDR2 YYREEE (reference sequence). The CDR3 consists of 14 residues. CDR3: CASSPKEGGNEQFF. The CDR3 DNA reads TGTGCCAGCAGCCCCAAGGAGGGGGGGAATGAGCAGTTCTTC.

The CDR3 loop reads CASRTDRQNTEAFF. In DNA form, the CDR3 reads TGTGCCAGCAGGACGGACAGACAGAACACTGAAGCTTTCTTT. This chain links TRBV2 with TRBJ1-1; TRBD1 might be the D (6 bases). Germline V gene data show CDR1 as SNHLY and CDR2 as FYNNEI. This CDR3 is built from 14 residues. V shed 6 bases and J shed 1 base, with 12 bases lying between them.

The gene calls are TRBV19 and TRBJ1-2; D possibly corresponds to TRBD1 (5 bases). CDR1 and CDR2 from the germline V gene are LNHDA and SQIVND (reference sequence). V shed 5 bases and J shed 7 bases, with 14 bases lying between them. The CDR3 is 13 amino acids. Written as DNA, the CDR3 is TGTGCCAGTAGTCCCCGGAGGGGCAGTGGCTACACCTTC. This codes for CASSPRRGSGYTF.

The chain employs TRBV19 and TRBJ1-1; D is undetermined. CDR1 LNHDA and CDR2 SQIVND come from the germline V gene (reference sequence). The CDR3 spans 12 residues. Trimming took 4 bases from V and 0 from J, leaving 3 bases between them. The CDR3 sequence is CASSNLNTEAFF. CDR3 nucleotide sequence: TGTGCCAGTAGTAACTTGAACACTGAAGCTTTCTTT.

The V call is TRBV12-3 or TRBV12-4, the J call TRBJ1-6, with D possibly matching TRBD1 (5 bases). The CDR3 loop spans 13 amino acids. V lost 2 bases to trimming and J lost 8 bases, with 7 bases between them. The CDR3 loop reads CASSLQGDSPLHF. CDR3 coding DNA: TGTGCCAGCAGTTTACAAGGGGATTCACCCCTCCACTTT.

J is TRBJ2-6 and V is TRBV5-4; 9 bases align to TRBD2. The CDR3 spans 18 residues. Germline V lookup: CDR1 SGHNT, CDR2 YYREEE (reference sequence). Losses at the gene ends were 3 bases for V and 3 bases for J; bases not matched to a gene: 10. The CDR3 sequence: CASSSGASGGFGANVLTF. Here the CDR3 DNA reads TGTGCCAGCAGCTCCGGAGCGAGCGGGGGGTTTGGGGCCAACGTCCTGACTTTC.

This chain joins TRBV28 and TRBJ2-7, with 7 nucleotides matching TRBD1. CDR3 length: 14 amino acids. V shed 5 bases and J 6 bases; nucleotides not matched to a gene: 10. Per the germline V gene, CDR1 is MDHEN and CDR2 is SYDVKM. CDR3 coding DNA: TGTGCCAGCAGTCCCCACCAGACAGGGTCCGAGCAGTACTTC. This codes for CASSPHQTGSEQYF.

This chain joins TRBV5-1 and TRBJ1-5, with 10 bases lining up with TRBD1. The germline CDR1 and CDR2 sequences are SGHRS and YFSETQ. The CDR3 consists of 15 residues. With 3 bases clipped from V and 5 bases from J, the junction kept 5 bases outside the gene matches. CDR3 DNA: TGCGCCAGCAGCTCCGGGACAGGGGAGGATCAGCCCCAGCATTTT. Translated, it gives CASSSGTGEDQPQHF.

The chain joins TRBV3-1 (or the pseudogene TRBV3-2) to TRBJ2-3; TRBD2 aligns across 9 bases. Germline trimming cut 4 bases from V and 1 base from J; bases unmatched to any gene: 0. The CDR3 has 14 residues. The germline V gene encodes CDR1 LGHDT and CDR2 YNNKEL (reference sequence). CDR3: CASSPSGGTDTQYF. The CDR3 nucleotides read TGTGCCAGCAGCCCTAGCGGGGGCACAGATACGCAGTATTTT.

The chain carries TRBV9 and TRBJ1-2; unclear D gene. The CDR3 extends over 13 amino acids. Germline V gene data show CDR1 as SGDLS and CDR2 as YYNGEE. V lost 0 bases and J 8 bases, leaving 11 bases between the germline ends. CDR3 amino acids: CASSVAAEGGYTF. The CDR3 nucleotides are TGTGCCAGCAGCGTAGCCGCCGAGGGAGGCTACACCTTC.

This rearrangement joins TRBV28 to TRBJ1-1; D is possibly TRBD1 (6 bases). The ends were cut back, 8 bases at V and 1 base at J, with 11 bases in the middle. The CDR3 totals 13 residues. Germline CDR1 and CDR2: MDHEN and SYDVKM. CDR3 DNA sequence: TGTGCCAGCGGACCACAGGGGAACACTGAAGCTTTCTTT. It specifies CASGPQGNTEAFF.

The rearrangement joins TRBV6-6 to TRBJ2-7, with 9 nucleotides matching TRBD1. CDR3 length: 14 amino acids. Germline V lookup: CDR1 MNHNY, CDR2 SVGAGI (reference sequence). After removal of 7 bases from V and 6 bases from J, the junction contained 10 bases not matched to a gene. The CDR3 loop is CASNLGQGSSEQYF. CDR3 DNA sequence: TGTGCCAGCAACCTGGGACAGGGAAGTAGCGAGCAGTACTTC.

The gene calls are TRBV7-8 and TRBJ1-1, with TRBD1 identical over 8 bases. The V gene end was trimmed by 0 bases and the J gene end by 8 bases; junction bases not matched to a gene: 5. This CDR3 spans 14 amino acids. Germline V gene lookup returns CDR1 SGHVS and CDR2 FQNEAQ. The DNA for the CDR3 is TGTGCCAGCAGCTTAGCGCGGGCAGGGGGCGAAGCTTTCTTT. The encoded protein is CASSLARAGGEAFF.

This clone turned up a few times. This chain uses TRBV7-9 with TRBJ1-4; 9 bases line up with TRBD1. The trim removed 5 bases at V and 8 bases at J, leaving 6 bases unmatched. Germline CDR1 SEHNR, CDR2 FQNEAQ (reference sequence). The CDR3 is 14 amino acids. CDR3 residues: CASSPGTGQEKLFF. CDR3 nucleotide sequence: TGTGCCAGCAGCCCCGGGACAGGGCAGGAAAAACTGTTTTTT. The variable domain in full, completed from reference TRBV7-9 and TRBJ1-4, reads DTGVSQNPRHKITKRGQNVTFRCDPISEHNRLYWYRQTLGQGPEFLTYFQNEAQLEKSRLLSDRFSAERPKGSFSTLEIQRTEQGDSAMYLCASSPGTGQEKLFFGSGTQLSVL.

The chain has TRBV24-1 and TRBJ1-3; TRBD1 agrees at 7 bases. The germline V gene has CDR1 KGHDR and CDR2 SFDVKD. There are 12 residues in the CDR3. V gave up 5 bases and J gave up 12 bases; unmatched junction bases: 6. Written as DNA, the CDR3 is TGTGCCACCAGTGGGCCGACAGGGAGCATATATTTT. It translates to CATSGPTGSIYF.

The chain joins TRBV2 to TRBJ1-5; the D gene is possibly TRBD1 (6 bases). The CDR3 totals 17 residues. The germline gives CDR1 SNHLY, CDR2 FYNNEI. The V gene lost 6 bases and the J gene lost 3 bases, with 21 bases spanning the gap. The CDR3, as DNA: TGTGCCAGCAGCCCCGGTCTAGGGGGGGTCCCCAATCAGCCCCAGCATTTT. Protein sequence: CASSPGLGGVPNQPQHF.

This chain uses TRBV9 with TRBJ2-5; 8 nucleotides match TRBD2. Germline CDR1 SGDLS, CDR2 YYNGEE. J lost 1 base, V lost 4 bases, and 12 bases had no gene match. The CDR3 contains 17 residues. CDR3 region: CASSPGVAGGRQETQYF. The CDR3 region has the DNA TGTGCCAGCAGCCCAGGAGTCGCGGGGGGACGCCAAGAGACCCAGTACTTC.

This sequence joins TRBV2 and TRBJ1-4; D may be TRBD1 (6 bases). CDR1 is SNHLY and CDR2 is FYNNEI in the germline V gene. The length of the CDR3 is 17 residues. The V gene lost 7 bases and the J gene lost 0 bases, with 18 bases spanning the gap. The CDR3 coding sequence is TGTGCCAGCATTCTCGGGACAACCTCTGCAACTAATGAAAAACTGTTTTTT. Its protein is CASILGTTSATNEKLFF.

The rearrangement links TRBV10-1 to TRBJ1-6; D gene uncertain. Trimming stripped 10 bases from V and 6 bases from J, with 7 bases between. The CDR3 spans 11 residues. The germline CDR1 and CDR2 sequences are WNHNN and SYGVQD (reference sequence). DNA for the CDR3: TGCGCCAACGCAGTTAATTCACCCCTCCACTTT. This codes for CANAVNSPLHF.

The V gene is TRBV19, the J gene TRBJ1-5; D is unclear. Between the trimmed V and J ends, which lost 3 bases and 3 bases, there was a span of 15 bases. CDR1 LNHDA and CDR2 SQIVND come from the germline V gene (reference sequence). The length of the CDR3 is 16 residues. As DNA, the CDR3 is TGTGCCAGTAGTATCCCCCAGAGGTCTATCAATCAGCCCCAGCATTTT. The encoded protein is CASSIPQRSINQPQHF.

The chain joins TRBV7-2 to TRBJ2-2; D not resolved. The V and J ends lost 0 bases and 5 bases respectively, with 7 bases between them. Germline values: CDR1 SGHTA, CDR2 FQGNSA. CDR3 length: 14 residues. CDR3 sequence reads: CASSLALSTGELFF. For the CDR3, the DNA is TGTGCCAGCAGCTTAGCGCTGAGTACCGGGGAGCTGTTTTTT.

In this sample, this clone turned up once. DNA for the CDR3: TGTGCCAGCAGTGAATTTAGCGGGGGGCTCAATGAGCAGTTCTTC. Translating gives CASSEFSGGLNEQFF. This chain joins TRBV6-1 and TRBJ2-1; TRBD2 aligns across 10 bases. CDR1 is MNHNS and CDR2 is SASEGT in the germline V gene. With V trimmed by 2 bases and J by 6 bases, 4 bases remained unmatched. CDR3 length equals 15 residues.

The rearrangement links TRBV5-1 to TRBJ2-6; maybe TRBD1 (5 bases). Looked up from germline, CDR1 is SGHRS and CDR2 is YFSETQ. This CDR3 is 13 amino acids long. The ends were cut back, 8 bases at V and 1 base at J, with 7 bases in the middle. As DNA, the CDR3 is TGCGCCAGTCAGGGATCTGGGGCCAACGTCCTGACTTTC. It encodes CASQGSGANVLTF. Drawing the rest from reference TRBV5-1 and TRBJ2-6, the complete variable domain is KAGVTQTPRYLIKTRGQQVTLSCSPISGHRSVSWYQQTPGQGLQFLFEYFSETQRNKGNFPGRFSGRQFSNSRSEMNVSTLELGDSALYLCASQGSGANVLTFGAGSRLTVL.

V usage is TRBV19 and J usage is TRBJ2-6; 7 bases agree with TRBD1. V shed 5 bases, J shed 0 bases, and the junction held 7 bases outside the gene matches. The CDR3 length is 17 residues. The germline CDR1 and CDR2 sequences are LNHDA and SQIVND (reference sequence). DNA of the CDR3: TGTGCCAGTAGTCAACCGACAGGGAACTCTGGGGCCAACGTCCTGACTTTC. Its translation: CASSQPTGNSGANVLTF.